Sequencing of this T cell receptor beta chain was carried out in a study of T-cell memory formation after mild COVID-19 (dated by TCRdb to about 2021). Background for the entire study: TCR sequence clusters from the two donors were largely donor specific. Longitudinal TCRalpha and TCRbeta repertoire sequencing tracked T-cell clones expanding and contracting after mild COVID-19 in a couple of donors. Two young, previously healthy adult volunteers made up the cohort, one male and one female.

The CDR3 holds 14 amino acids from the cysteine to the phenylalanine. Only the CDR3 portion is preserved as DNA: 42 bases, with reading frame beginning at the first base. The germline V gene (reference sequence) gives CDR1 as SGHNT and CDR2 as YYREEE. Ends trimmed: V by 4 bases, J by 3 bases; bases unmatched to a gene: 6. Sequencing used an Illumina NovaSeq 6000. TCRalpha and TCRbeta cDNA libraries were constructed by 5'RACE with constant-segment primers, with sample barcodes and unique molecular identifiers being introduced. RNA was extracted from every sample with Trizol reagent. Libraries were amplified in two PCR steps, with a second sample barcode and Illumina TruSeq adapters added in the second step. Libraries were sequenced on an Illumina NovaSeq with 2 x 150 bp paired-end reads. On the study's bioinformatics: With migec v1.2.7, reads were demultiplexed and then collapsed into UMI-guided consensus sequences. Using mixcr v2.1.11, UMI consensuses were aligned to TRA and TRB V and J templates and then assembled into clonotypes. Expanded or contracted clonotypes were those called significant by both edgeR and NoisET, with noise models trained on biological replicates. For edgeR calls, a false discovery rate-adjusted p below 0.01 and a log2 fold-change threshold of 1 were applied. PCA with hierarchical clustering of max-normalized trajectories of the 1000 most abundant clonotypes was used as exploratory dynamics analysis. The CD4 or CD8 phenotype of responding clones was assigned using the separately sequenced CD4+ and CD8+ repertoires. TCRdb reprocessed the public reads (quality trimming at Q25 with fastp, clone calling with MiXCR) and kept in-frame beta chains. Rows are combined by CDR3 protein, so each entry shows the most common genes and DNA. Clone size and V and J calls follow TCRdb, not the original study. The sample profile shows 550,000 to 600,000 distinct CDR3 sequences; 20% to 25% of them were found once. Roughly 8.1% of the sample is taken by the ten largest.

Ficoll-Paque density gradient centrifugation was used to isolate PBMCs. What the authors observed across the whole study: Contracting CD4+ clones appeared mostly in the CM and EM memory subsets, whereas CD8+ clones were enriched in EMRA. Only a couple of mild cases were covered in the study, and larger cohorts including severe cases with pre-infection samples were considered necessary. Clones contracting from day 15 to 85 had balanced CD4/CD8 phenotypes, while a second wave expanding from day 15 to 37 was biased towards CD4+. SARS-CoV-2 specificity was not confirmed for the second-wave clones peaking on day 37. Some responding clones were detected in pre-infection memory, suggesting pre-existing cross-reactive memory T cells joined the SARS-CoV-2 response.

Regarding this clonotype: The clone's antigen remains unknown. No per-base quality is available; no much larger clone lies one base away.

This TCR came from an adult woman who had mild COVID-19 (a few samples of this study predate the infection). The sample titles of this study are shuffled in the database, so cell type and time point are left out; the donor was told from shared clones. Sequences were obtained from PBMCs or a T cell subset sorted from them (not recorded which). Recombination linked TRBV5-4 to TRBJ2-7; 8 central bases correspond to TRBD1. The CDR3 reads as follows: CASSPVGQDYEQYF. The sequence in DNA is TGTGCCAGCAGCCCGGTGGGACAGGACTACGAGCAGTACTTC. The full variable domain, with segments outside the CDR3 supplied by the reference TRBV5-4 and TRBJ2-7 proteins, appears as ETGVTQSPTHLIKTRGQQVTLRCSSQSGHNTVSWYQQALGQGPQFIFQYYREEENGRGNFPPRFSGLQFPNYSSELNVNALELDDSALYLCASSPVGQDYEQYFGPGTRLTVT.